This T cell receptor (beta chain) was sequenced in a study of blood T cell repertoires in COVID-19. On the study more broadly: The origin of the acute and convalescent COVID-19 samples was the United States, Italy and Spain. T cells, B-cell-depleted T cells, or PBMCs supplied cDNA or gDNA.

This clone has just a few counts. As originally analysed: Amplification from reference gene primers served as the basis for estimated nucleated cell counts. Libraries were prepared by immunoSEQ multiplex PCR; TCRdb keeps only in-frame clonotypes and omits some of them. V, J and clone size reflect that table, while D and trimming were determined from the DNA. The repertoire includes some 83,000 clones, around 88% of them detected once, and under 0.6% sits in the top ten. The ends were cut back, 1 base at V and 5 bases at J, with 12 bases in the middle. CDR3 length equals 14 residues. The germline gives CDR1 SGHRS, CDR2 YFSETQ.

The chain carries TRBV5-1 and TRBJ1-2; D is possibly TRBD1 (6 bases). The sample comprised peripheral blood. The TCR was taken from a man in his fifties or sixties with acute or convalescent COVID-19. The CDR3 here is CASSLTQGMYGYTF. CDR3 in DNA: TGCGCCAGCAGCTTGACGCAGGGGATGTATGGCTACACCTTC.